The present entry profiles one TCR beta chain with its context. In its sample, this clonotype was seen a few times. Its binding antigen is unknown. Per-base quality was not reported, and no clone a single base away is much larger than it. TCR cDNA was synthesized by 5'RACE template switching, through which a universal primer site and unique molecular identifiers were introduced. Priming of cDNA synthesis was performed from both the TCR alpha and TCR beta constant segments. Libraries were amplified in two PCR steps, with sample barcodes and sequencing adapters added in the second step. Sequencing of libraries was done on Illumina HiSeq 2500 (2x100 bp) or NovaSeq (2x150 bp). The study's own analysis went as follows. MIGEC handled demultiplexing of reads and collapsing into UMI consensus sequences, while MiXCR performed V(D)J alignment. Clonotypes responding to the vaccine were identified with edgeR on replicate PBMC samples, with the criteria of FDR below 0.01 and a log2 fold change above 5 up to day 15. Bulk clonotypes were assigned CD4 or CD8 identity according to which sequenced CD4 or CD8 repertoire held them at higher abundance. The raw public data were reprocessed by TCRdb itself: fastp quality trimming at Q25, MiXCR clonotype calling, in-frame beta chains only. Every distinct CDR3 protein forms one entry, paired with its most common genes and DNA. These V and J calls originate from TCRdb's pipeline instead of the authors' own analysis. In all, the sample holds some 600,000 distinct CDR3 sequences, and about 12% of those were seen once. Of the sample, 15% falls within the top ten clones.

Deletion took 6 bases off V and 4 bases off J, with a span of 21 bases between the germline ends. From the germline V gene (reference sequence), CDR1 is DFQATT and CDR2 is SNEGSKA. The CDR3 goes from the cysteine to the phenylalanine over 15 residues. The DNA shown is the 45-base CDR3, in frame from base 1. Reading the label with the study, this specimen's treatment or condition is: live attenuated yellow fever vaccine strain. Two biological replicates of bulk PBMCs were collected at each blood-draw timepoint. PBMCs were isolated from peripheral blood using a standard Ficoll-Paque protocol. TriZol was used to extract RNA from bulk PBMCs, from CD4 and CD8 fractions, and from dextramer-positive and dextramer-negative fractions. This sample stems from a study of T cells after yellow fever vaccination (dated by TCRdb to about 2019). Concerning the study at large: Libraries from fractions with low cell numbers were prepared with the SMART-Seq v4 Ultra Low Input RNA kit. The cohort comprised two healthy male donors, one aged 18 to 30 and one aged 30 to 39 years. To track T-cell clones before and after primary and booster YFV17D yellow fever vaccination, bulk TCR alpha and beta repertoires were sequenced longitudinally. Blood was collected at multiple timepoints before and after primary and secondary immunization, and bulk PBMC replicates and cell subsets were isolated.

Summary of the overall study and its limitations: Most clones expanded after primary vaccination were re-detected after the booster (almost 98% of CD4 and around 88% of CD8), suggesting broad memory maintenance. A small share of clonotypes was detected in both CD4 and CD8 compartments, with the overlap likely arising from convergent recombination. Compared with the primary T-cell response, the secondary T-cell response was weaker but faster, peaking on day 5 rather than day 15. Because abundant contaminating clonotypes from the bulk population could be contained in FACS-sorted repertoires, computational filtering was required. The study included only a couple of donors, which limits how far the findings can be generalized.

This clonotype was obtained from a man between 25 and 39 years old who received the YFV17D yellow fever vaccine. The receptor chain draws on TRBV20-1 and TRBJ1-2, with an unclear D gene assignment. The sequencing here drew on PBMCs, taken on the day of the yellow fever booster vaccination. The base sequence is TGCAGTGCCCTCGGAGCAGTGGGCGCGGGCTATGGCTACACCTTC. Translated, it gives CSALGAVGAGYGYTF.